The 20 T cell receptor beta chains below come from one sample, sequenced in a study of T cell repertoires in cytomegalovirus infection. TCRdb reprocessed the reads via MiXCR and lists one record per CDR3 protein. The sample lists about 680,000 distinct CDR3 sequences, approximately 24% occurring once. Sequenced: CD8+ T cells from PBMCs. The receptors originated from a human donor in good health (CMV status not recorded). Some clones in this sample may be carry-over from other donors' samples.

This clonotype was picked up many times. The gene calls are TRBV7-8 and TRBJ2-3; the match to TRBD1 covers 7 bases. The CDR3 has 16 residues. The germline gives CDR1 SGHVS, CDR2 FQNEAQ. V shed 3 bases and J 2 bases; nucleotides not matched to a gene: 8. The CDR3 protein is CASSFPDRAHTDTQYF. The CDR3 DNA is TGTGCCAGCAGCTTCCCTGACAGGGCACACACAGATACGCAGTATTTT.

This clonotype was picked up many times. The chain employs TRBV12-5 and TRBJ1-1, with D uncertain. The CDR3 covers 13 residues. V lost 6 bases, J lost 0 bases, and 8 bases lay in between. Germline-derived CDR1 and CDR2 are LGHNT and FRNRAP. Here the CDR3 DNA reads TGTGCTAGTGGACATGGGGTGAACACTGAAGCTTTCTTT. Translated: CASGHGVNTEAFF.

This chain uses TRBV7-9 with TRBJ1-3, with TRBD1 matching over 10 bases. The germline gives CDR1 SEHNR, CDR2 FQNEAQ (reference sequence). CDR3 length equals 15 residues. Germline trimming cut 5 bases from V and 2 bases from J; bases unmatched to any gene: 3. DNA for the CDR3: TGTGCCAGCAGCACCGACAGGGGGCCTGGAAACACCATATATTTT. Translated, it gives CASSTDRGPGNTIYF.

This clonotype was detected only a few times. The CDR3 protein is CASSPPSRPYEQYV. In DNA, the CDR3 is TGTGCCAGCAGCCCCCCTAGCCGTCCCTACGAGCAGTACGTC. V and J are TRBV7-9 and TRBJ2-7, with a weak D call TRBD2 (5 bases). The CDR3 spans 14 residues. Germline V gene lookup returns CDR1 SEHNR and CDR2 FQNEAQ (reference sequence). With 5 bases removed from V and 2 bases from J, the gap between germline ends came to 13 bases.

This clonotype occurred a few times. This chain uses TRBV6-5 with TRBJ1-1, with D unresolved. Trimming removed 8 bases at V and 9 bases at J, with 10 bases between. This CDR3 spans 10 amino acids. The germline CDR1 and CDR2 sequences are MNHEY and SVGAGI. The CDR3 reads CASWGGKAFF. CDR3 bases: TGTGCCAGCTGGGGAGGAAAAGCTTTCTTT.

J is TRBJ1-1 and V is TRBV19, with a possible D match to TRBD1 (6 bases). This CDR3 comprises 13 residues. Germline loops: CDR1 LNHDA, CDR2 SQIVND (reference sequence). The V end lost 3 bases, the J end lost 11 bases, and 16 bases lay between the germline ends. CDR3 nucleotides: TGTGCCAGTAGTATTTTCCCGGGGGCGGAGGCTTTCTTT. It specifies CASSIFPGAEAFF.

This clonotype was counted between two and nine times. This chain connects TRBV24-1 to TRBJ2-2; unclear D gene. The CDR3 consists of 14 residues. The germline gives CDR1 KGHDR, CDR2 SFDVKD. V was trimmed by 4 bases and J by 6 bases, leaving 11 bases between them. The CDR3 region is CATSDKSDAGELFF. Written as DNA, the CDR3 is TGTGCCACCAGTGACAAATCGGACGCCGGGGAGCTGTTTTTT.

The V call is TRBV5-5, the J call TRBJ1-5; 8 nucleotides agree with TRBD1. The CDR3 has 15 amino acids. In germline, CDR1 is SGHKS, CDR2 YYEKEE (reference sequence). V shed 4 bases, J shed 1 base, and the junction held 4 bases outside the gene matches. CDR3 DNA sequence: TGTGCCAGCAGCACCGACAGGGGAAGCAATCAGCCCCAGCATTTT. Encoded protein: CASSTDRGSNQPQHF.

This clonotype has a count of ten or more. This chain uses TRBV7-9 with TRBJ2-1; weak D call: TRBD1 (5 bases). V was trimmed by 2 bases and J by 7 bases, leaving 12 bases between them. The CDR3 runs to 14 residues. Germline V gene lookup returns CDR1 SEHNR and CDR2 FQNEAQ (reference sequence). As DNA, the CDR3 is TGTGCCAGCAGCTTAAGTAGGGGTGGGAATGAGCAGTTCTTC. It translates to CASSLSRGGNEQFF. Drawing the rest from reference TRBV7-9 and TRBJ2-1, the complete variable domain is DTGVSQNPRHKITKRGQNVTFRCDPISEHNRLYWYRQTLGQGPEFLTYFQNEAQLEKSRLLSDRFSAERPKGSFSTLEIQRTEQGDSAMYLCASSLSRGGNEQFFGPGTRLTVL.

Only a few counts were recorded for this clonotype. The genes are TRBV6-1 and TRBJ2-7, with D hard to call. CDR1 is MNHNS, CDR2 SASEGT, per germline. The CDR3 consists of 15 residues. The V and J ends lost 0 bases and 0 bases respectively, with 9 bases between them. The CDR3 DNA reads TGTGCCAGCAGTGAAGCGATAGACCGCTCCTACGAGCAGTACGTC. Protein: CASSEAIDRSYEQYV.

The V gene is TRBV19, the J gene TRBJ2-7, with 8 bases lining up with TRBD1. The CDR3 is 14 amino acids. The germline V gene encodes CDR1 LNHDA and CDR2 SQIVND (reference sequence). V lost 5 bases and J lost 2; bases outside the gene matches: 5. CDR3: CASSGRGRPYEQYF. In nucleotides, the CDR3 is TGTGCCAGTAGTGGCAGGGGGCGCCCCTACGAGCAGTACTTC.

The chain carries TRBV20-1 and TRBJ2-5; the D call may be TRBD1 or TRBD2 (5 bases each). Germline V CDR1 and CDR2: DFQATT, SNEGSKA (reference sequence). V lost 7 bases, J lost 9 bases, and 18 bases lay in between. This CDR3 is 12 amino acids long. CDR3 protein: CSVFAGTAAQYF. The CDR3 DNA is TGCAGTGTTTTCGCAGGGACGGCGGCCCAGTACTTC.

The genes are TRBV6-6 and TRBJ2-7; perhaps TRBD2 as D (6 bases). Germline V gene lookup returns CDR1 MNHNY and CDR2 SVGAGI (reference sequence). The ends were cut back, 6 bases at V and 2 bases at J, with 11 bases in the middle. The CDR3 sequence is 13 residues long. CDR3 in DNA: TGTGCCAGCAGCCGGGAGCGGCCCTACGAGCAGTACTTC. Translated, it gives CASSRERPYEQYF.

The genes are TRBV28 and TRBJ2-1; 10 nucleotides agree with TRBD1. The CDR3 extends over 16 amino acids. The germline V gene encodes CDR1 MDHEN and CDR2 SYDVKM. V was pared by 5 bases and J by 7 bases, with 11 bases of the junction left unmatched. CDR3 nucleotide sequence: TGTGCCAGCAGTATCGAGGACAGGGGGAGGGGGAATGAGCAGTTCTTC. Translating gives CASSIEDRGRGNEQFF.

This clonotype has more than one count but fewer than ten. The genes are TRBV4-2 and TRBJ2-1; TRBD2 agrees at 14 bases. Trimming took 4 bases from V and 7 from J; bases not matched to a gene: 9. Germline V gene data show CDR1 as LGHNA and CDR2 as YNFKEQ. This CDR3 has 17 amino acids. CDR3 in amino acids: CASSRQTSGGVQNEQFF. Here the CDR3 DNA reads TGTGCCAGCAGCCGCCAGACTAGCGGGGGGGTGCAGAATGAGCAGTTCTTC.

Here the CDR3 DNA reads TGCAGTGCTGGCCGGGACAGGGATATCACTGAAGCTTTCTTT. Its translation is CSAGRDRDITEAFF. The chain carries TRBV20-1 and TRBJ1-1; 9 bases align to TRBD1. The V gene's germline CDR1 is DFQATT and CDR2 SNEGSKA (reference sequence). This CDR3 has 14 amino acids. V dropped 5 bases and J dropped 4; count of bases not matched to a gene: 8.

The chain employs TRBV6-2 or TRBV6-3 and TRBJ1-5; the D gene is possibly TRBD1 (6 bases). The CDR3 runs 16 residues. Germline CDR1 and CDR2: MNHEY and SVGEGT. V lost 4 bases, J lost 5 bases, and 18 bases lay in between. CDR3: CASSSRKWGAYQPQHF. The CDR3 DNA is TGTGCCAGCAGTTCCAGGAAGTGGGGGGCCTATCAGCCCCAGCATTTT.

Details on this clonotype: One base away lies a much larger clone, so this may be a sequencing read error. The chain combines TRBV6-8 with TRBJ1-2; 8 bases map to TRBD1. From germline, CDR1 is MNHGY and CDR2 SAAAGT. The CDR3 is made up of 18 amino acids. CDR3 protein: CTSSSILNDRGRSYGYTF. As DNA, the CDR3 is TGTACCAGCAGTTCCATTCTAAACGACAGGGGAAGGAGCTATGGCTACACCTTC.

This chain joins TRBV20-1 and TRBJ2-7, with D possibly matching TRBD1 (5 bases). Trimming cost V 1 base and J 7 bases, with 14 bases left between them. This CDR3 contains 13 residues. Germline CDR1 and CDR2: DFQATT and SNEGSKA (reference sequence). The CDR3 bases are TGCAGTGCTAGAGCATCCAGGGTGGGGGAGCAGTACGTC. Translated, it gives CSARASRVGEQYV.

V and J are TRBV2 and TRBJ2-1; tentatively, D is TRBD2 (5 bases). Trimming took 9 bases from V and 0 from J, leaving 15 bases between them. Germline lookup yields CDR1 SNHLY and CDR2 FYNNEI. The CDR3 has 15 amino acids. In DNA form, the CDR3 reads TGTGCCAGTAAATTGTTTGGGAGCTCCTACAATGAGCAGTTCTTC. It encodes CASKLFGSSYNEQFF.